The rows below give T cell receptor beta chains drawn from one sample of a study of T cell responses to AZD1222 COVID-19 vaccine. TCRdb's copy holds only in-frame clones and misses some; the assay was immunoSEQ multiplex PCR. The profile shows 90,000 to 120,000 clones, 80% to 95% of them singletons. Sequenced here: peripheral blood, sampled 28 days after the second AZD1222 dose. The receptors shown here come from an adult who received the AZD1222 COVID-19 vaccine. Each CDR3 is given with its conserved first and last residue. The D gene is left open where the match is weak. The size field is filled for only some rows; it gives once, few, many or a size class.

v_call	d_call	clone_size	j_call	cdr3_nt	cdr3_aa
TRBV19	TRBD1	.	TRBJ1-1	TGTGCCAGTAGTAGGGACAGATCCATGAACACTGAAGCTTTCTTT	CASSRDRSMNTEAFF
TRBV7-9	.	.	TRBJ1-1	TGTGCCAGCAGCTCGGGACGGCTGCTCACTGAAGCTTTCTTT	CASSSGRLLTEAFF
TRBV5-1	TRBD1	.	TRBJ1-6	TGCGCCAGCAGCCCGGACCAAGGACAGGGCCGGTCACCCCTCCACTTT	CASSPDQGQGRSPLHF
TRBV30	.	.	TRBJ2-7	TGTGCCTGGAGGTGGTCAGGGCGAGGCGAGCAGTACTTC	CAWRWSGRGEQYF
TRBV4-2	.	.	TRBJ1-5	TGTGCCAGCAGCCAGGCACAGGGCAGCAATCAGCCCCAGCATTTT	CASSQAQGSNQPQHF
TRBV6-6	.	.	TRBJ2-6	TGTGCCAGCAGTCCTAATAGACAGGACTCTGGGGCCAACGTCCTGACTTTC	CASSPNRQDSGANVLTF
TRBV27	TRBD2	.	TRBJ2-1	TGTGCCAGCACCTTCGGACTAGCGGGGGGGCTCAATGAGCAGTTCTTC	CASTFGLAGGLNEQFF
TRBV25-1	.	.	TRBJ2-7	TGTGCCAGCAGTGGAAAGGGGGTGAGGGTCTCCTACGAGCAGTACTTC	CASSGKGVRVSYEQYF
TRBV6-5	.	.	TRBJ2-1	TGTGCCAGCAGCTCTCCATGGCGGAGCCACAATGAGCAGTTCTTC	CASSSPWRSHNEQFF
TRBV7-2	TRBD2	.	TRBJ2-2	TGTGCCAGCAGCTTTAGGACTAGCGGGAGGGTGAACACCGGGGAGCTGTTTTTT	CASSFRTSGRVNTGELFF
TRBV12-3/TRBV12-4	TRBD1	.	TRBJ2-3	TGTGCCAGCGACAGGGGCCGTTCAGATACGCAGTATTTT	CASDRGRSDTQYF
TRBV19	TRBD2	.	TRBJ2-7	TGTGCCAGATGGCCCAACGGGAGGCCGTCCTACGAGCAGTACTTC	CARWPNGRPSYEQYF
TRBV6-1	.	.	TRBJ2-1	TGTGCCAGCAGTGAAGCGCTTGAGGGGGTGGAGCAGTTCTTC	CASSEALEGVEQFF
TRBV28	.	.	TRBJ1-1	TGTGCCAGCAGTGGACATACGAACACTGAAGCTTTCTTT	CASSGHTNTEAFF
TRBV2	TRBD2	.	TRBJ2-1	TGTGCCAGCAGTATCCCCGGCGTACTAGCGGGGGATAATGAGCAGTTCTTC	CASSIPGVLAGDNEQFF
TRBV24-1	TRBD2	.	TRBJ2-7	TGTGCCACCAGTGACGGGACTAACTCCTACGAGCAGTACTTC	CATSDGTNSYEQYF
TRBV28	TRBD1	.	TRBJ2-7	TGTGCCAGCAGTGTCACGTTGACAGGGAACTACGAGCAGTACTTC	CASSVTLTGNYEQYF
TRBV10-1	.	.	TRBJ2-2	TGCGCCAGCAGTGACAGTTACACCGGGGAGCTGTTTTTT	CASSDSYTGELFF
TRBV28	TRBD1	few	TRBJ1-1	TGTGCCAGCAGTTCCCGGGACAGCTTGAACACTGAAGCTTTCTTT	CASSSRDSLNTEAFF
TRBV7-7	.	.	TRBJ2-5	TGTGCCAGCAGCCGAAGGGTAGGGTTCAGCGAGACCCAGTACTTC	CASSRRVGFSETQYF
TRBV7-2	TRBD2	.	TRBJ2-3	TGTGCCAGCAGCGCTAACTCCCCGGGACTAGCAACAGATACGCAGTATTTT	CASSANSPGLATDTQYF
TRBV6-2/TRBV6-3	.	once	TRBJ2-6	TGTGCCAGCAGTTATAATCGCGCTGGGGCCAACGTCCTGACTTTC	CASSYNRAGANVLTF
TRBV4-3	.	few	TRBJ1-2	TGCGCCAGCAGCCAAGGAACCGGGACCACTAACTATGGCTACACCTTC	CASSQGTGTTNYGYTF
TRBV6-4	TRBD1	.	TRBJ2-6	TGTGCCAGCAGCCCCGGGACAGGGGGCTCTGGGGCCAACGTCCTGACTTTC	CASSPGTGGSGANVLTF
TRBV28	.	.	TRBJ1-1	TGTGCCAGCAGTTTAAATATCGGGGTGGCTGAAGCTTTCTTT	CASSLNIGVAEAFF
TRBV5-6	TRBD2	.	TRBJ2-3	TGTGCCAGCAGCTCGGCCGGGGGGACTAGCACAGATACGCAGTATTTT	CASSSAGGTSTDTQYF
TRBV28	.	.	TRBJ1-6	TGTGCCAGCAGGCCGGGGACGGCCAATAATTCACCCCTCCACTTT	CASRPGTANNSPLHF
TRBV7-9	TRBD1	.	TRBJ1-6	TGTGCCAGCAGCAAGACAGGGAACTATAATTCACCCCTCCACTTT	CASSKTGNYNSPLHF
TRBV18	.	.	TRBJ2-7	TGTGCCAGCTCACCAAGGACAGCTGAACCCTACGAGCAGTACTTC	CASSPRTAEPYEQYF
TRBV4-1	TRBD1	.	TRBJ1-5	TGCGCCAGCAGCCAAGGTGGGACAGGGAATCAGCCCCAGCATTTT	CASSQGGTGNQPQHF
TRBV7-8	TRBD1	.	TRBJ1-5	TGTGCCAGCAGCCGGACAGGGACCGATCAGCCCCAGCATTTT	CASSRTGTDQPQHF
TRBV3-1/TRBV3-2	TRBD2	.	TRBJ2-5	TGTGCCAGCAGCCAAGATCGGGCGGGAGCGGAGACCCAGTACTTC	CASSQDRAGAETQYF
TRBV5-4	TRBD1	once	TRBJ1-2	TGTGCCAGCAGCCCGGGACAGGGAATTCCTCATGGCTACACCTTC	CASSPGQGIPHGYTF
TRBV12-3/TRBV12-4	.	.	TRBJ1-1	TGTGCCAGCAGTCCCGGATTTGAAGCTTTCTTT	CASSPGFEAFF
TRBV5-4	.	.	TRBJ2-7	TGTGCCAGCAGCTTGAGTCAGCCTCCCTACGAGCAGTACTTC	CASSLSQPPYEQYF
TRBV20-1	TRBD2	.	TRBJ2-1	TGCAGTGCCCTCTTAGCGGGGGAGCAGTTCTTC	CSALLAGEQFF
TRBV19	TRBD1	.	TRBJ2-2	TGTGCCAGTAGCAGAGGACAGGTGAACACCGGGGAGCTGTTTTTT	CASSRGQVNTGELFF
TRBV6-4	.	.	TRBJ2-2	TGTGCCAGCAGTGACTCGGGGAAGGACACCGGGGAGCTGTTTTTT	CASSDSGKDTGELFF
TRBV5-4	.	once	TRBJ2-7	TGTGCCAGCAGCTGGGCACCTGGCTCCTACGAGCAGTACTTC	CASSWAPGSYEQYF
TRBV10-3	TRBD1	.	TRBJ2-3	TGTGCCATCAGTGACCCGGGACAGGGGAGCACAGATACGCAGTATTTT	CAISDPGQGSTDTQYF
TRBV9	.	once	TRBJ1-1	TGTGCCAGCAGCGTACAGGCCTTGAACACTGAAGCTTTCTTT	CASSVQALNTEAFF
TRBV15	.	.	TRBJ2-2	TGTGCCACCAGCAGAGATCGGCCCATCACCGGGGAGCTGTTTTTT	CATSRDRPITGELFF
TRBV9	TRBD2	once	TRBJ2-1	TGTGCCAGCAGCGTAGTAGGGGAGGGGTCCGATGAGCAGTTCTTC	CASSVVGEGSDEQFF
TRBV7-2	.	.	TRBJ2-3	TGTGCCAGCAGCCGCATACCCATCACAGATACGCAGTATTTT	CASSRIPITDTQYF
TRBV4-2	.	once	TRBJ1-3	TGTGCCAGCAGCCAAGAAGTGAGGGGGGTTGACGCCATATATTTT	CASSQEVRGVDAIYF
TRBV2	.	.	TRBJ1-2	TGTGCCAGCGGGGGGTCTAACTATGGCTACACCTTC	CASGGSNYGYTF
TRBV5-4	.	once	TRBJ2-7	TGTGCCAGCAGCCCGGTGGGGGGTGACGAGCAGTACTTC	CASSPVGGDEQYF
TRBV28	.	.	TRBJ1-1	TGTGCCAGCAGGCTCAGGGTATTGAACACTGAAGCTTTCTTT	CASRLRVLNTEAFF
TRBV18	.	.	TRBJ2-1	TGTGCCAGCTCACCACAGGGCTACAATGAGCAGTTCTTC	CASSPQGYNEQFF
TRBV28	.	.	TRBJ1-2	TGTGCCAGCAGTTCCCCACCCCCGGAGAGTTTCTATGGCTACACCTTC	CASSSPPPESFYGYTF
TRBV7-9	.	once	TRBJ2-2	TGTGCCAGCAGCGGCTCTATCAGGAGGGCAATCGGGGAGCTGTTTTTT	CASSGSIRRAIGELFF